The 22 T cell receptor beta chains below were found in one sample sequenced in a study of blood T cell repertoires in COVID-19. Assay: immunoSEQ multiplex PCR; the TCRdb copy retains only in-frame clones and omits some. The data hold over 40,000 clones, with approximately 90% observed a single time. Specimen: peripheral blood. The receptors were sampled from an elderly woman with acute or convalescent COVID-19.

The chain links TRBV7-8 to TRBJ1-4, with TRBD1 matching 9 bases. The CDR3 consists of 16 residues. Unmatched junction bases numbered 12, after V lost 5 bases and J lost 8 bases. Germline V lookup: CDR1 SGHVS, CDR2 FQNEAQ. For the CDR3, the DNA is TGTGCCAGCAGCCTCCTCGGGACAGGGAAAAAAGAAAAACTGTTTTTT. Its translation is CASSLLGTGKKEKLFF.

This clone appeared once. The V and J genes are TRBV7-8 and TRBJ2-7; a weak D match, TRBD2 (6 bases). With 5 bases removed from V and 6 bases from J, the gap between germline ends came to 20 bases. This CDR3 spans 15 amino acids. Germline lookup yields CDR1 SGHVS and CDR2 FQNEAQ. The CDR3 DNA sequence: TGTGCCAGCAGCCTGGAGGGCCAGGGACGGGGCGAGCAGTACTTC. Protein: CASSLEGQGRGEQYF.

This clone has only one observation. This chain links TRBV6-5 with TRBJ1-2; 9 nucleotides align to TRBD1. The CDR3 extends over 15 amino acids. Trimming removed 7 bases from V and 5 bases from J; junction bases left unmatched: 11. Germline CDR1 reads MNHEY; CDR2 reads SVGAGI. The CDR3 here is CASTKEDRGGYGYTF. The CDR3 nucleotides are TGTGCCAGCACCAAGGAGGACAGGGGAGGGTATGGCTACACCTTC.

The V call is TRBV28, the J call TRBJ2-3; 7 bases agree with TRBD2. Germline V CDR1 and CDR2: MDHEN, SYDVKM. The CDR3 is made up of 14 amino acids. V shed 6 bases and J 0 bases; nucleotides not matched to a gene: 3. Here the CDR3 DNA reads TGTGCCAGCAGACAAGCGGGAAGCACAGATACGCAGTATTTT. Residues: CASRQAGSTDTQYF. The complete variable domain, with remaining parts taken from reference TRBV28 and TRBJ2-3, reads DVKVTQSSRYLVKRTGEKVFLECVQDMDHENMFWYRQDPGLGLRLIYFSYDVKMKEKGDIPEGYSVSREKKERFSLILESASTNQTSMYLCASRQAGSTDTQYFGPGTRLTVL.

The chain has TRBV3-1 (or the pseudogene TRBV3-2) and TRBJ1-1; TRBD1 matches 7 bases. Germline loops: CDR1 LGHDT, CDR2 YNNKEL (reference sequence). The CDR3 covers 15 residues. With V trimmed by 4 bases and J by 0 bases, 5 bases remained unmatched. CDR3 bases: TGTGCCAGCAGCCCAGGGGACAGAATGAACACTGAAGCTTTCTTT. This sequence encodes CASSPGDRMNTEAFF.

The chain carries TRBV7-2 and TRBJ2-7; a possible D gene is TRBD2 (5 bases). The CDR3 extends over 14 amino acids. Trimming shortened V by 5 bases and J by 2 bases, and 13 bases separated the two germline ends. Germline assignment: CDR1 SGHTA and CDR2 FQGNSA. CDR3 region: CASSPGRGPYEQYF. The CDR3 region has the DNA TGTGCCAGCAGCCCGGGCCGGGGTCCCTACGAGCAGTACTTC.

The chain has TRBV29-1 and TRBJ2-7, with TRBD2 identical over 9 bases. V lost 5 bases to trimming and J lost 6 bases; unmatched junction nucleotides: 14. CDR1 and CDR2 (germline): SQVTM, ANQGSEA. The CDR3 length is 15 residues. CDR3 in amino acids: CSVRLLAGPQVEQYF. CDR3 coding DNA: TGCAGCGTTCGTTTACTAGCGGGTCCTCAGGTCGAGCAGTACTTC.

The chain recombines TRBV5-1 with TRBJ2-1; 8 bases agree with TRBD2. The CDR3 sequence is 15 residues long. Looked up from germline, CDR1 is SGHRS and CDR2 is YFSETQ. V was clipped by 0 bases and J by 5 bases; unmatched bases: 4. CDR3 coding DNA: TGCGCCAGCAGCTTGGGGACTAGCTTCCACAATGAGCAGTTCTTC. Its translation is CASSLGTSFHNEQFF.

J is TRBJ1-1 and V is TRBV5-1, with TRBD1 as a possible D gene (6 bases). Trimming left V 4 bases short and J 5 bases short, with 21 bases between. Germline-derived CDR1 and CDR2 are SGHRS and YFSETQ. This CDR3 contains 16 residues. The CDR3 coding sequence is TGCGCCAGCAGCCTTGGGAGTCGGACAGTCGGAACTGAAGCTTTCTTT. Its translation: CASSLGSRTVGTEAFF.

The chain carries TRBV7-2 and TRBJ2-7, with 10 bases that match TRBD2. The CDR3 is made up of 16 amino acids. The J segment lost 5 bases and the V segment lost 1 base, leaving 8 bases of the junction unmatched. CDR1 is SGHTA, CDR2 FQGNSA, per germline. CDR3 sequence reads: CASSLVASGRINEQYF. The DNA of the CDR3 is TGTGCCAGCAGCTTAGTGGCTAGCGGGAGAATCAACGAGCAGTACTTC.

This clone appeared once. CDR3 sequence (DNA): TGTGCCAGCAGTACCGACAGGGGGGACGAGCAGTACTTC. Its protein product is CASSTDRGDEQYF. The rearrangement uses TRBV6-5 and TRBJ2-7; 9 nucleotides line up with TRBD1. The CDR3 runs 13 residues. The germline V gene has CDR1 MNHEY and CDR2 SVGAGI. The trim removed 5 bases at V and 5 bases at J, leaving 4 bases unmatched.

The V call is TRBV25-1, the J call TRBJ2-7; no reliable D call. This CDR3 contains 13 residues. In germline, CDR1 is MGHDK, CDR2 SYGVNS. V was pared by 4 bases and J by 3 bases, with 10 bases between. The chain's CDR3 is CASSVLDLYEQYF. As DNA, the CDR3 is TGTGCCAGCAGTGTACTTGATCTCTACGAGCAGTACTTC.

The chain combines TRBV5-4 with TRBJ2-2; 7 bases map to TRBD1. The J call is uncertain, as TRBJ1-3 better fits the DNA end. Per the germline V gene, CDR1 is SGHNT and CDR2 is YYREEE (reference sequence). The CDR3 length is 16 residues. The CDR3 nucleotides read TGTGCCAGCAGCTTGGGAGGGGGCAGGATTGGAAACACCATATATTTT. The encoded protein is CASSLGGGRIGNTIYF.

This clone was recorded once. CDR3 loop: CASSEDNNSPLHF. CDR3 in DNA: TGTGCCAGCAGTGAGGACAATAATTCACCCCTCCACTTT. The V and J genes are TRBV6-1 and TRBJ1-6, with a possible D match to TRBD1 (5 bases). Per germline, CDR1 MNHNS and CDR2 SASEGT. The CDR3 covers 13 residues. V was cut by 3 bases and J by 5 bases, with 5 bases left in between.

This sequence joins TRBV29-1 and TRBJ2-6; 7 bases match TRBD1. CDR1 is SQVTM, CDR2 ANQGSEA, per germline. The CDR3 contains 18 residues. Trimming took 0 bases from V and 0 from J; bases not matched to a gene: 8. CDR3 DNA: TGCAGCGTTGAAGATCTCTGGACAGGAAACTCTGGGGCCAACGTCCTGACTTTC. This translates into CSVEDLWTGNSGANVLTF.

V is TRBV6-5 and J is TRBJ1-2; 9 bases line up with TRBD1. The CDR3 totals 13 residues. V lost 6 bases, J lost 5 bases, and 4 bases stayed unmatched. Germline CDR1 is MNHEY and CDR2 is SVGAGI. The CDR3 DNA is TGTGCCAGCAGGAAACAGGGGGCGTATGGCTACACCTTC. This sequence encodes CASRKQGAYGYTF.

The V call is TRBV6-1, the J call TRBJ2-6; TRBD1 might be the D (6 bases). CDR3 length: 18 amino acids. V shed 4 bases and J shed 0 bases, with 16 bases lying between them. Germline V gene sequence: CDR1 MNHNS, CDR2 SASEGT. The CDR3 loop is CASSAQTGRPSGANVLTF. In DNA form, the CDR3 reads TGTGCCAGCAGTGCCCAGACAGGACGGCCCTCTGGGGCCAACGTCCTGACTTTC.

The rearrangement uses TRBV14 and TRBJ1-1, with D hard to call. The CDR3 has 15 amino acids. Germline V lookup: CDR1 SGHDN, CDR2 FVKESK. With 2 bases removed from V and 3 bases from J, the gap between germline ends came to 13 bases. The CDR3 bases are TGTGCCAGCAGCCAAAGAGGGAGTTGGTACACTGAAGCTTTCTTT. As protein: CASSQRGSWYTEAFF.

The chain has TRBV5-6 and TRBJ2-5; TRBD1 aligns across 8 bases. Looked up from germline, CDR1 is SGHDT and CDR2 is YYEEEE. This CDR3 spans 16 amino acids. V shed 5 bases, J shed 5 bases, and the junction held 14 bases outside the gene matches. This chain's CDR3 is CASSLASGQGVETQYF. CDR3 coding DNA: TGTGCCAGCAGTCTCGCCTCCGGACAGGGCGTGGAGACCCAGTACTTC.

The genes are TRBV7-2 and TRBJ2-1, with a tentative D call TRBD2 (6 bases). Germline V CDR1 and CDR2: SGHTA, FQGNSA. This CDR3 spans 16 amino acids. V gave up 5 bases and J gave up 3 bases, with 17 bases separating them. The CDR3: CASSPQMVGGYNEQFF. The CDR3 DNA reads as TGTGCCAGCAGCCCCCAAATGGTGGGAGGCTACAATGAGCAGTTCTTC. Combining the CDR3 with reference TRBV7-2 and TRBJ2-1 gives the whole variable domain GAGVSQSPSNKVTEKGKDVELRCDPISGHTALYWYRQSLGQGLEFLIYFQGNSAPDKSGLPSDRFSAERTGGSVSTLTIQRTQQEDSAVYLCASSPQMVGGYNEQFFGPGTRLTVL.

This chain links TRBV27 with TRBJ2-1, with 9 bases matching TRBD1. Germline V gene data show CDR1 as MNHEY and CDR2 as SMNVEV (reference sequence). The CDR3 is 17 residues long. V shed 7 bases, J shed 4 bases, and the junction held 14 bases outside the gene matches. The CDR3 loop is CASTPSQRDRVYNEQFF. CDR3 coding DNA: TGTGCCAGCACCCCTTCTCAAAGGGACAGGGTATACAATGAGCAGTTCTTC.

V gene TRBV9 combines with J gene TRBJ2-2, with 7 bases matching TRBD2. The trim removed 7 bases at V and 5 bases at J, leaving 11 bases unmatched. CDR3 length: 15 residues. Germline V gene lookup returns CDR1 SGDLS and CDR2 YYNGEE. CDR3 sequence reads: CASHVGEGRTGELFF. The CDR3, as DNA: TGTGCCAGCCACGTTGGGGAGGGCCGTACCGGGGAGCTGTTTTTT.